The 24 T cell receptor beta chains below come from one sample, sequenced in a study of T cell changes during pregnancy in multiple sclerosis. Here immunoSEQ multiplex PCR was the method, and the copy in TCRdb shows in-frame clones only, minus some. The sample comprises about 100,000 clones, around 92% of which are singletons, and around 2.7% rests with the top ten. The sequencing used peripheral blood, collected in the first trimester of pregnancy. All receptors derive from a female donor with multiple sclerosis, enrolled in a pregnancy study.

V is TRBV10-3 and J is TRBJ1-1; a weak D match, TRBD1 (5 bases). V dropped 9 bases and J dropped 1 base, with 12 bases sitting between them. CDR1 is ENHRY, CDR2 SYGVKD, per germline. The CDR3 has 13 amino acids. CDR3 sequence: CAMSGGPNTEAFF. As DNA, the CDR3 is TGTGCCATGAGCGGGGGACCGAACACTGAAGCTTTCTTT.

The CDR3 nucleotides read TGTGCCAGCAGCTTAATCGGGACAGGGAGTGAAAAACTGTTTTTT. Residues: CASSLIGTGSEKLFF. This rearrangement joins TRBV11-2 to TRBJ1-4; 9 bases map to TRBD1. There are 15 residues in the CDR3. Germline V gene lookup returns CDR1 SGHAT and CDR2 FQNNGV. The trim removed 2 bases at V and 7 bases at J, leaving 5 bases unmatched.

The rearrangement links TRBV28 to TRBJ2-5; 8 bases fit TRBD2. Germline CDR1 and CDR2: MDHEN and SYDVKM. V was pared by 7 bases and J by 1 base, with 14 bases of the junction left unmatched. There are 17 residues in the CDR3. CDR3 sequence (DNA): TGTGCCAGCACCCGCGGGGGGAGCGTCCGCATCCAAGAGACCCAGTACTTC. Protein: CASTRGGSVRIQETQYF.

The rearrangement uses TRBV11-3 and TRBJ2-7; 8 bases fit TRBD2. The CDR3 has 16 amino acids. Trimming removed 4 bases from V and 7 bases from J; junction bases left unmatched: 15. Germline CDR1 reads SGHNT; CDR2 reads YENEEA. The CDR3 nucleotides read TGTGCCAGCAGCTCCGGGGGGGGAGAGGCTCCGGGTGAGCAGTACTTC. Protein sequence: CASSSGGGEAPGEQYF. Using reference TRBV11-3 and TRBJ2-7 for the parts outside the CDR3, the full variable domain is EAGVVQSPRYKIIEKKQPVAFWCNPISGHNTLYWYLQNLGQGPELLIRYENEEAVDDSQLPKDRFSAERLKGVDSTLKIQPAELGDSAVYLCASSSGGGEAPGEQYFGPGTRLTVT.

Ten or more counts support this clone. The chain is built from TRBV28 and TRBJ1-2; no clear D gene. Germline lookup yields CDR1 MDHEN and CDR2 SYDVKM. With 0 bases removed from V and 4 bases from J, the gap between germline ends came to 3 bases. This CDR3 is built from 12 residues. DNA for the CDR3: TGTGCCAGCAGTTTATGGAGCTATGGCTACACCTTC. Translation: CASSLWSYGYTF.

DNA of the CDR3: TGTGCCAGCAGCCTGGACAGTAACTATGGCTACACCTTC. It codes for CASSLDSNYGYTF. V is TRBV5-6 and J is TRBJ1-2, with a tentative D call TRBD1 (6 bases). The CDR3 has 13 amino acids. V lost 4 bases, J lost 1 base, and 8 bases lay in between. From germline, CDR1 is SGHDT and CDR2 YYEEEE.

The V gene is TRBV6-1, the J gene TRBJ1-5; TRBD1 matches 10 bases. V dropped 3 bases and J dropped 4; count of bases not matched to a gene: 6. Germline V gene lookup returns CDR1 MNHNS and CDR2 SASEGT. The CDR3 contains 16 residues. The CDR3 DNA follows: TGTGCCAGCAGTGATAGGGGACAGGGGCGGAATCAGCCCCAGCATTTT. Encoded protein: CASSDRGQGRNQPQHF.

The chain carries TRBV28 and TRBJ1-5, with 7 bases matching TRBD1. Trimming removed 7 bases from V and 3 bases from J; junction bases left unmatched: 6. This CDR3 is built from 14 residues. The V gene's germline CDR1 is MDHEN and CDR2 SYDVKM. The CDR3: CASISTGLNQPQHF. The CDR3 nucleotides are TGTGCCAGCATTTCGACAGGGCTCAATCAGCCCCAGCATTTT.

The V call is TRBV2, the J call TRBJ2-3; TRBD1 is a possible D gene (5 bases). The V gene lost 0 bases and the J gene lost 2 bases, with 18 bases spanning the gap. Per germline, CDR1 SNHLY and CDR2 FYNNEI. The CDR3 totals 18 residues. Here the CDR3 reads CASSEALSLGPSTDTQYF. Here the CDR3 DNA reads TGTGCCAGCAGTGAAGCGCTAAGTCTGGGGCCTTCCACAGATACGCAGTATTTT. The full variable domain, in which reference TRBV2 and TRBJ2-3 provide the parts outside the CDR3, is EPEVTQTPSHQVTQMGQEVILRCVPISNHLYFYWYRQILGQKVEFLVSFYNNEISEKSEIFDDQFSVERPDGSNFTLKIRSTKLEDSAMYFCASSEALSLGPSTDTQYFGPGTRLTVL.

The chain links TRBV11-2 to TRBJ2-1; TRBD2 matches 10 bases. Germline CDR1 reads SGHAT; CDR2 reads FQNNGV. V shed 10 bases, J shed 6 bases, and the junction held 9 bases outside the gene matches. This CDR3 contains 14 residues. CDR3 DNA: TGTGCCACAGCGGGAGGGCCGGCTGCCAATGAGCAGTTCTTC. It translates to CATAGGPAANEQFF. Drawing the rest from reference TRBV11-2 and TRBJ2-1, the complete variable domain is EAGVAQSPRYKIIEKRQSVAFWCNPISGHATLYWYQQILGQGPKLLIQFQNNGVVDDSQLPKDRFSAERLKGVDSTLKIQPAKLEDSAVYLCATAGGPAANEQFFGPGTRLTVL.

The chain uses TRBV6-1 and TRBJ2-5; TRBD1 matches 9 bases. This CDR3 contains 13 residues. Germline V CDR1 and CDR2: MNHNS, SASEGT. V shed 4 bases and J 4 bases; nucleotides not matched to a gene: 1. The CDR3 protein is CASSVDRGETQYF. CDR3 nucleotide sequence: TGTGCCAGCAGTGTGGACAGGGGAGAGACCCAGTACTTC.

The V call is TRBV15, the J call TRBJ2-3, with a weak D call TRBD2 (5 bases). Between the trimmed V and J ends, which lost 0 bases and 1 base, there was a span of 17 bases. The CDR3 runs 18 residues. From germline, CDR1 is LNHNV and CDR2 YYDKDF (reference sequence). CDR3: CATSRDLAGARGTDTQYF. In DNA, the CDR3 is TGTGCCACCAGCAGAGATTTGGCGGGCGCCCGGGGCACAGATACGCAGTATTTT.

CDR3 protein: CASSLFSGSLYNEQFF. The CDR3 nucleotides read TGCGCCAGCAGCTTATTTAGCGGGAGCCTCTACAATGAGCAGTTCTTC. The chain recombines TRBV5-1 with TRBJ2-1; TRBD2 matches at 9 bases. Germline trimming cut 2 bases from V and 3 bases from J; bases unmatched to any gene: 6. The CDR3 totals 16 residues. Germline CDR1 SGHRS, CDR2 YFSETQ.

The rearrangement uses TRBV5-4 and TRBJ1-3, with 9 bases matching TRBD1. Germline lookup yields CDR1 SGHNT and CDR2 YYREEE (reference sequence). Losses at the gene ends were 2 bases for V and 7 bases for J; bases not matched to a gene: 7. The CDR3 extends over 15 amino acids. The CDR3 loop reads CASSLRTGAFNTIYF. The DNA for the CDR3 is TGTGCCAGCAGCTTACGGACAGGGGCATTCAACACCATATATTTT.

The chain uses TRBV5-1 and TRBJ2-5; 9 positions match TRBD2. The CDR3 runs 15 residues. Germline V lookup: CDR1 SGHRS, CDR2 YFSETQ. The J segment lost 4 bases and the V segment lost 7 bases, leaving 11 bases of the junction unmatched. The DNA for the CDR3 is TGCGCCAGCTCCGAAGTAGCGGGAGTCAGAGAGACCCAGTACTTC. This translates into CASSEVAGVRETQYF.

The chain links TRBV7-2 to TRBJ1-1; a weak D match, TRBD1 (6 bases). The germline V and J ends were trimmed by 1 base and 4 bases, with 16 bases remaining between them. The CDR3 is 16 residues long. CDR1 SGHTA and CDR2 FQGNSA come from the germline V gene. The CDR3 sequence: CASSLGGNRVGTEAFF. In DNA form, the CDR3 reads TGTGCCAGCAGCTTAGGGGGAAACAGGGTGGGCACTGAAGCTTTCTTT.

The chain couples TRBV28 to TRBJ2-7, with TRBD1 matching over 8 bases. J was trimmed by 1 base and V by 6 bases; bases with no gene match: 17. In germline, CDR1 is MDHEN, CDR2 SYDVKM. The CDR3 totals 18 residues. The CDR3 DNA reads TGTGCCAGCAGAGCCGTTATTTTAGAAGGGACAGGATCCTACGAGCAGTACTTC. This gives the protein CASRAVILEGTGSYEQYF.

The chain employs TRBV5-1 and TRBJ2-2; 11 nucleotides agree with TRBD2. Germline V gene lookup returns CDR1 SGHRS and CDR2 YFSETQ. The CDR3 consists of 16 residues. The trim removed 0 bases at V and 6 bases at J, leaving 4 bases unmatched. CDR3 region: CASSLELAGVSGELFF. In DNA form, the CDR3 reads TGCGCCAGCAGCTTGGAACTAGCGGGAGTCTCCGGGGAGCTGTTTTTT.

V gene TRBV4-2 combines with J gene TRBJ2-3, with D perhaps matching TRBD2 (5 bases). From germline, CDR1 is LGHNA and CDR2 YNFKEQ. CDR3 length: 13 amino acids. V lost 1 base, J lost 5 bases, and 7 bases lay in between. CDR3 protein: CASSQGELDTQYF. CDR3 nucleotide sequence: TGTGCCAGCAGCCAAGGGGAGTTAGATACGCAGTATTTT.

CDR3 nucleotide sequence: TGTGCCATCAGTGAGTCGAAGGGAGTGGAGCCCCAGCATTTT. This gives the protein CAISESKGVEPQHF. The V and J genes are TRBV10-3 and TRBJ1-5; no clear D. V lost 0 bases and J 8 bases, leaving 11 bases between the germline ends. The CDR3 runs 14 residues. From germline, CDR1 is ENHRY and CDR2 SYGVKD.

The V gene is TRBV13, the J gene TRBJ1-2; D is possibly TRBD1 (5 bases). Trimming removed 2 bases at V and 7 bases at J, with 20 bases between. CDR3 length: 16 residues. CDR1 PRHDT and CDR2 FYEKMQ come from the germline V gene (reference sequence). CDR3 residues: CASSLKDGRGMSGYTF. The CDR3 DNA reads as TGTGCCAGCAGCTTAAAGGACGGACGGGGGATGTCTGGCTACACCTTC.

This chain joins TRBV5-1 and TRBJ1-3, with D hard to call. CDR1 SGHRS and CDR2 YFSETQ come from the germline V gene. Trimming shortened V by 0 bases and J by 0 bases, and 4 bases separated the two germline ends. This CDR3 has 14 amino acids. CDR3 sequence reads: CASSLDISGNTIYF. The CDR3 region has the DNA TGCGCCAGCAGCTTGGACATCTCTGGAAACACCATATATTTT.

The chain links TRBV19 to TRBJ2-7; TRBD2 matches 11 bases. Germline loops: CDR1 LNHDA, CDR2 SQIVND (reference sequence). V was pared by 6 bases and J by 6 bases, with 7 bases of the junction left unmatched. The CDR3 is 14 residues long. The CDR3 region is CASSILLAGGEQYF. Here the CDR3 DNA reads TGTGCCAGTAGCATACTCCTAGCGGGAGGCGAGCAGTACTTC.

This clone was seen just once. The chain joins TRBV7-9 to TRBJ2-4, with 9 bases matching TRBD2. The CDR3 has 14 residues. V shed 5 bases and J 8 bases; nucleotides not matched to a gene: 7. The V gene's germline CDR1 is SEHNR and CDR2 FQNEAQ (reference sequence). CDR3 residues: CASSLSGGKDIQYF. CDR3 nucleotide sequence: TGTGCCAGCAGCCTTAGCGGGGGCAAGGACATTCAGTACTTC.